The next 25 T cell receptor beta chains were all read from a single sample in a study of response to subunit inactivated influenza vaccine. One entry per CDR3 protein, called by TCRdb with MiXCR from the RT-PCR reads. The sample carries 700,000 to 900,000 distinct CDR3 sequences, around 20% recorded once. The sample was PBMCs from blood, taken roughly 5 days after vaccination. The receptors were gathered from a man aged 50-59 years who received an inactivated influenza vaccine.

This rearrangement joins TRBV20-1 to TRBJ2-7; no clear D. Germline lookup yields CDR1 DFQATT and CDR2 SNEGSKA (reference sequence). Trimming took 3 bases from V and 4 from J, leaving 16 bases between them. The CDR3 loop spans 14 amino acids. In DNA form, the CDR3 reads TGCAGTGCTAGCGCGGCCAAAGTCGGTTACGAGCAGTACTTC. It encodes CSASAAKVGYEQYF.

This chain links TRBV9 with TRBJ2-2, with no clear D. Trimming took off 0 bases at V and 8 bases at J, with 17 bases between the two ends. This CDR3 has 16 amino acids. Germline-derived CDR1 and CDR2 are SGDLS and YYNGEE. CDR3 sequence (DNA): TGTGCCAGCAGCGTAGTTGCGTACGGCGGCGAAGGGGAGCTGTTTTTT. Translation gives CASSVVAYGGEGELFF.

The CDR3 loop is CASSKQGAETQYF. In DNA, the CDR3 is TGTGCCAGCAGCAAACAGGGGGCAGAGACCCAGTACTTC. V usage is TRBV7-9 and J usage is TRBJ2-5; 9 bases line up with TRBD1. The CDR3 consists of 13 residues. The V gene end was trimmed by 5 bases and the J gene end by 4 bases; junction bases not matched to a gene: 2. Germline loops: CDR1 SEHNR, CDR2 FQNEAQ (reference sequence).

This clonotype appeared a few times. This sequence joins TRBV20-1 and TRBJ2-1; 12 nucleotides align to TRBD2. Germline V gene data show CDR1 as DFQATT and CDR2 as SNEGSKA (reference sequence). Trimming cost V 4 bases and J 7 bases; bases outside gene matches: 5. The CDR3 totals 14 residues. The CDR3, as DNA: TGCAGTGCTATGGGACTAGCGGGCTGGAATGAGCAGTTCTTC. As protein: CSAMGLAGWNEQFF.

The rearrangement uses TRBV29-1 and TRBJ2-7, with D tentatively TRBD1 (6 bases). CDR3 length equals 14 residues. Germline V gene sequence: CDR1 SQVTM, CDR2 ANQGSEA. V lost 5 bases, J lost 2 bases, and 16 bases lay in between. The CDR3 loop is CSVKGGGSTYEQYF. In DNA, the CDR3 is TGCAGCGTTAAAGGGGGTGGCTCGACCTACGAGCAGTACTTC.

The chain combines TRBV10-3 with TRBJ2-1; TRBD1 matches at 9 bases. This CDR3 spans 13 amino acids. Trimming at V came to 7 bases and at J to 5 bases, leaving 3 bases not matched to a gene. The germline CDR1 and CDR2 sequences are ENHRY and SYGVKD. This CDR3 reads CAITGTGNNEQFF. CDR3 nucleotides: TGTGCCATCACCGGGACAGGGAACAATGAGCAGTTCTTC.

The rearrangement joins TRBV7-2 to TRBJ2-5, with D possibly being TRBD2 (6 bases). The germline gives CDR1 SGHTA, CDR2 FQGNSA. This CDR3 spans 17 amino acids. The germline V and J ends were trimmed by 1 base and 1 base, with 16 bases remaining between them. CDR3 sequence (DNA): TGTGCCAGCAGCTTAGTCGGCGGTGGCGGGACCCAAGAGACCCAGTACTTC. Translating it yields CASSLVGGGGTQETQYF. Full variable domain (remainder filled in from reference TRBV7-2 and TRBJ2-5): GAGVSQSPSNKVTEKGKDVELRCDPISGHTALYWYRQSLGQGLEFLIYFQGNSAPDKSGLPSDRFSAERTGGSVSTLTIQRTQQEDSAVYLCASSLVGGGGTQETQYFGPGTRLLVL.

The V and J genes are TRBV5-6 and TRBJ2-4; 11 bases agree with TRBD2. The V gene end was trimmed by 0 bases and the J gene end by 0 bases; junction bases not matched to a gene: 14. This CDR3 has 21 amino acids. Germline loops: CDR1 SGHDT, CDR2 YYEEEE. The CDR3 here is CASSLAGFLAGGPIAKNIQYF. The CDR3 DNA follows: TGTGCCAGCAGCTTGGCCGGGTTCCTAGCGGGAGGCCCAATAGCCAAAAACATTCAGTACTTC.

The J gene is TRBJ2-5, the V gene TRBV12-3 or TRBV12-4, with D uncertain. V was shortened by 3 bases and J by 1 base, with 15 bases between the two germline ends. The CDR3 is 16 residues long. Here the CDR3 DNA reads TGTGCCAGCAGTTTCGAGTTGTGGGCCCCCCAAGAGACCCAGTACTTC. It is translated as CASSFELWAPQETQYF.

The rearrangement joins TRBV10-3 to TRBJ2-7; D is undetermined. Trimming cost V 3 bases and J 5 bases, with 11 bases left between them. Per germline, CDR1 ENHRY and CDR2 SYGVKD. The CDR3 is 13 residues long. CDR3: CAISDDSPDEQYF. The CDR3 coding sequence is TGTGCCATCAGTGACGACTCGCCGGACGAGCAGTACTTC.

This clonotype was recorded a few times. J is TRBJ2-3 and V is TRBV6-2 or TRBV6-3; D possibly corresponds to TRBD2 (5 bases). The V end lost 8 bases, the J end lost 0 bases, and 12 bases lay between the germline ends. The CDR3 is 14 amino acids. Germline V gene lookup returns CDR1 MNHEY and CDR2 SVGEGT. The CDR3 reads CASEEADSTDTQYF. CDR3 sequence (DNA): TGTGCCAGCGAAGAAGCGGACAGCACAGATACGCAGTATTTT.

V is TRBV18 and J is TRBJ2-7; D call uncertain. The germline CDR1 and CDR2 sequences are KGHSH and LQKENI. Trimming cost V 1 base and J 4 bases, with 5 bases left between them. CDR3 length: 12 residues. The DNA for the CDR3 is TGTGCCAGCTCACCACAGGAGTACGAGCAGTACTTC. This sequence encodes CASSPQEYEQYF.

In this sample, this clonotype turned up a few times. The V and J genes are TRBV7-9 and TRBJ1-3; D may be TRBD1 (6 bases). Trimming left V 3 bases short and J 0 bases short, with 9 bases between. Germline V gene data show CDR1 as SEHNR and CDR2 as FQNEAQ (reference sequence). The CDR3 spans 15 residues. CDR3 nucleotides: TGTGCCAGCAGCTTTACAGGGCACTCTGGAAACACCATATATTTT. Its translation is CASSFTGHSGNTIYF.

The chain joins TRBV20-1 to TRBJ1-6, with D possibly being TRBD1 (5 bases). The germline gives CDR1 DFQATT, CDR2 SNEGSKA (reference sequence). The CDR3 totals 15 residues. V lost 2 bases and J 9 bases, leaving 17 bases between the germline ends. The CDR3 is CSARIFQGGSSPLHF. CDR3 nucleotides: TGCAGTGCTAGAATTTTCCAGGGTGGATCTTCACCCCTCCACTTT.

This clonotype has just a few counts. The genes are TRBV7-9 and TRBJ2-3, with D tentatively TRBD2 (6 bases). Deletions cut 3 bases from V and 6 bases from J, with 16 bases between. The CDR3 contains 15 residues. In germline, CDR1 is SEHNR, CDR2 FQNEAQ (reference sequence). DNA for the CDR3: TGTGCCAGCAGCTTCCCTAGCGCGGCAATGGATACGCAGTATTTT. Encoded protein: CASSFPSAAMDTQYF.

The chain couples TRBV28 to TRBJ2-7; 9 positions match TRBD2. The germline CDR1 and CDR2 sequences are MDHEN and SYDVKM. The V and J ends lost 8 bases and 4 bases, in that order; junction bases with no gene match: 12. CDR3 size: 15 residues. Written as DNA, the CDR3 is TGTGCCAGCGGATTAGCGGGAGCTCCATCGTACGAGCAGTACTTC. Translating it yields CASGLAGAPSYEQYF. The full variable domain, its missing parts supplied by reference TRBV28 and TRBJ2-7, is DVKVTQSSRYLVKRTGEKVFLECVQDMDHENMFWYRQDPGLGLRLIYFSYDVKMKEKGDIPEGYSVSREKKERFSLILESASTNQTSMYLCASGLAGAPSYEQYFGPGTRLTVT.

This clonotype appeared many times. This chain joins TRBV7-6 and TRBJ2-7; maybe TRBD1 (6 bases). Germline loops: CDR1 SGHVS, CDR2 FNYEAQ. V lost 4 bases and J 3 bases, leaving 31 bases between the germline ends. The CDR3 spans 20 residues. CDR3 bases: TGTGCCAGCAGCTCCCTCAGTAGCACGGGGACAACGAGTAACAACTACGAGCAGTACTTC. Its protein is CASSSLSSTGTTSNNYEQYF. The full variable domain, its missing parts supplied by reference TRBV7-6 and TRBJ2-7, is GAGVSQSPRYKVTKRGQDVALRCDPISGHVSLYWYRQALGQGPEFLTYFNYEAQQDKSGLPNDRFSAERPEGSISTLTIQRTEQRDSAMYRCASSSLSSTGTTSNNYEQYFGPGTRLTVT.

The table lists this clonotype with a few counts. This rearrangement joins TRBV6-1 to TRBJ2-1; 7 bases fit TRBD2. The CDR3 is 15 residues long. The trim removed 6 bases at V and 3 bases at J, leaving 8 bases unmatched. CDR1 is MNHNS and CDR2 is SASEGT in the germline V gene. CDR3 protein: CASSPPSGFYNEQFF. Written as DNA, the CDR3 is TGTGCCAGCAGCCCACCTAGCGGCTTCTACAATGAGCAGTTCTTC.

This clonotype was counted a few times. The rearrangement links TRBV12-3 or TRBV12-4 to TRBJ1-1; D may be TRBD1 (6 bases). V lost 1 base, J lost 7 bases, and 10 bases lay in between. The length of the CDR3 is 13 residues. This CDR3 reads CASSLVGQFEAFF. In DNA form, the CDR3 reads TGTGCCAGCAGTTTAGTCGGACAGTTTGAAGCTTTCTTT.

In this sample, this clonotype turned up a few times. This chain connects TRBV5-1 to TRBJ2-7; D is possibly TRBD2 (6 bases). Germline lookup yields CDR1 SGHRS and CDR2 YFSETQ. The CDR3 contains 15 residues. Trimming removed 0 bases at V and 4 bases at J, with 14 bases between. In nucleotides, the CDR3 is TGCGCCAGCAGCTTGGCACCTCGGGGGTTGTACGAGCAGTACTTC. It translates to CASSLAPRGLYEQYF. The whole variable domain, remainder taken from reference TRBV5-1 and TRBJ2-7, is KAGVTQTPRYLIKTRGQQVTLSCSPISGHRSVSWYQQTPGQGLQFLFEYFSETQRNKGNFPGRFSGRQFSNSRSEMNVSTLELGDSALYLCASSLAPRGLYEQYFGPGTRLTVT.

This clonotype was counted a single time. The chain joins TRBV6-2 or TRBV6-3 to TRBJ2-1, with D perhaps matching TRBD2 (8 bases). The CDR3 has 20 residues. Trimming took 0 bases from V and 0 from J, leaving 21 bases between them. Germline V gene data show CDR1 as MNHEY and CDR2 as SVGEGT. The CDR3 protein is CASSYSRPRGTRTSYNEQFF. In DNA, the CDR3 is TGTGCCAGCAGTTACTCCCGTCCCAGGGGGACTAGGACCTCCTACAATGAGCAGTTCTTC.

A few counts support this clonotype. This chain connects TRBV20-1 to TRBJ2-7, with TRBD2 identical over 9 bases. This CDR3 comprises 14 residues. Germline CDR1 and CDR2: DFQATT and SNEGSKA (reference sequence). J lost 7 bases, V lost 0 bases, and 7 bases had no gene match. CDR3 in amino acids: CSARDLAGAGEQYF. The CDR3 bases are TGCAGTGCTAGAGATTTAGCGGGGGCAGGGGAGCAGTACTTC.

This clonotype was picked up many times. The rearrangement uses TRBV20-1 and TRBJ2-1, with D tentatively TRBD1 (6 bases). V was cut by 5 bases and J by 9 bases, with 14 bases left in between. CDR1 and CDR2 (germline): DFQATT, SNEGSKA (reference sequence). The CDR3 length is 12 residues. The CDR3 sequence is CSAPRQVTEQFF. The CDR3, as DNA: TGCAGTGCTCCCAGACAGGTCACTGAGCAGTTCTTC.

V and J are TRBV10-2 and TRBJ2-3; TRBD2 agrees at 7 bases. Looked up from germline, CDR1 is WSHSY and CDR2 is SAAADI. The CDR3 loop spans 16 amino acids. The J segment lost 3 bases and the V segment lost 4 bases, leaving 10 bases of the junction unmatched. CDR3: CASSGKTSKGTDTQYF. CDR3 sequence (DNA): TGCGCCAGCAGTGGTAAGACTAGCAAAGGAACAGATACGCAGTATTTT.

The chain joins TRBV7-2 to TRBJ2-7, with D possibly being TRBD1 or TRBD2 (5 bases each). The CDR3 loop spans 13 amino acids. CDR1 is SGHTA and CDR2 is FQGNSA in the germline V gene. Trimming took off 5 bases at V and 3 bases at J, with 11 bases between the two ends. This chain's CDR3 is CASSRDGYYEQYF. The CDR3 nucleotides are TGTGCCAGCAGCCGGGACGGTTACTACGAGCAGTACTTC.